The clone carrying this TCR beta chain turned up a few times. Its antigen is undetermined. This sample was taken from a study of high-grade serous ovarian cancer treatment subgroups. Study-level information: Mean per sample: around 14,000 reads, around 7,100 unique TCR beta rearrangements.

Profiling relied on immunoSEQ multiplex PCR, and the TCRdb table lists in-frame clones only, not all of them. The data contain 30,000 to 40,000 clones, 75% to 85% of them seen just once; the ten biggest clones take up roughly 3%. Study-wide points: Without spatial data, bulk sequencing limits insight into HGSC tumor diversity. Only CDR3 was analyzed; CDR1 and CDR2 were not. TCR relatedness rose with neoantigen level and trended with mutation load.

The tumor samples were collected prior to definitive surgery or chemotherapy. The TCR sequence derives from a human donor with high-grade serous ovarian cancer. Sequenced input: tumor tissue.

The CDR3 DNA sequence: TGTGCCAGCAGCTCCCAAGGGGTCGCCGGGGAGCTGTTTTTT. Protein sequence: CASSSQGVAGELFF. The chain combines TRBV7-3 with TRBJ2-2, with a possible D match to TRBD1 (5 bases). V was trimmed by 4 bases and J by 6 bases, leaving 12 bases between them. Germline CDR1 is SGHTA and CDR2 is FQGTGA. CDR3 length equals 14 residues.